This T cell receptor beta chain was identified during a study of cytomegalovirus exposure and HLA in healthy donors (dated by TCRdb to about 2017). Background on the whole study: The 550 to 750 repertoires of the first cohort and the roughly 120 validation repertoires were produced on the same platform, according to a later analysis. The study aimed to test whether signatures of past pathogen exposure could be identified by cataloging public T cell receptors. Along with the approximately 600-subject first cohort, a separate validation cohort of over a hundred different subjects was used. The study combined high-throughput TCR immunosequencing, statistical association of individual TCRs with disease status, and machine learning to predict cytomegalovirus infection status. Here is what the overall study found, with its caveats: A later analysis lacked HLA typing for the validation cohort, so it scored co-occurrence in that cohort across all 120 repertoires. In vitro tests confirmed that three of the cytomegalovirus-associated TCR beta chains recognize cytomegalovirus antigens. Of the cluster scores, around 95% were above 0 in a later analysis, which found that TCRs clustered in the first cohort also tended to co-occur in the approximately 120 validation repertoires. A total of 150 to 200 TCR beta chains were listed by the study as associated with cytomegalovirus. The authors suggested that the approach could potentially be extended to other disease states and immunological phenotypes. Cytomegalovirus status was reported to be diagnosed by the classifier with high specificity and sensitivity in both the original and validation cohorts. While some public TCRs were present in many individuals, most TCR sequences turned up only very rarely across donors.

Libraries were built with the immunoSEQ multiplex PCR assay. Per the original workflow: A statistical classification framework was built to diagnose cytomegalovirus status from the catalog of TCR beta chain sequences. The table comes from immuneACCESS by way of TCRdb, which keeps in-frame sequences with V and J called. Part of the clones is missing from these tables; in studies checked, under half for an unresolved V gene and the rest for unknown reasons. V, J and clone size reflect that table, while D and trimming were determined from the DNA. Here the sample has around 300,000 clones; about nine tenths occur a single time. Approximately 1% of the sample is in the top ten clones. The donors were included in the validation cohort of 100 to 150 subjects, a group kept apart from the roughly 680-subject first cohort. Here V drops 4 bases and J drops 5 bases, and the junction holds 10 bases not matched to any gene. According to the germline V gene, CDR1 reads SGDLS and CDR2 reads YYNGEE. The CDR3 covers 15 residues, taking in both the cysteine and the phenylalanine. The entry retains the CDR3 DNA only, 45 bases that are in frame from base 1.

With regard to this clone: Its antigen target is currently unknown. No base-level quality is on record; no much larger clone is a single base apart.

This receptor was obtained from a woman aged 30 to 39 in good health and CMV-seropositive. The V and J segments used are TRBV9 and TRBJ2-5, with 8 middle bases fitting TRBD1. The sequenced sample consisted of PBMCs. The CDR3 reads as follows: CASSTGTGAWETQYF. The DNA reads as follows: TGTGCCAGCAGCACAGGGACAGGAGCTTGGGAGACCCAGTACTTC.